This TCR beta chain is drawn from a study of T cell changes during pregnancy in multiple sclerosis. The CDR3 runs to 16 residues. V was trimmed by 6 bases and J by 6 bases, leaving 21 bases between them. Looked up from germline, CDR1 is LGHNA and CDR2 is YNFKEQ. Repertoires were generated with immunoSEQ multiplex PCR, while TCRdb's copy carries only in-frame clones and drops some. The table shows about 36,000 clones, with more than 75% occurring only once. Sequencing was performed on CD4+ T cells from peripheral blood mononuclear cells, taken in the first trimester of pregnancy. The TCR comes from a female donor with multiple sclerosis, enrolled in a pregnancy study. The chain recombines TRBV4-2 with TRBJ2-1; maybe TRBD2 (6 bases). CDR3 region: CASSKRTKEGLNEQFF. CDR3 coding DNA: TGTGCCAGCAGTAAAAGGACTAAGGAGGGTCTCAATGAGCAGTTCTTC.